Listed below are T cell receptor beta chains from one sample, sequenced in a study of lymphopenia after photon versus proton radiotherapy. Produced via immunoSEQ multiplex PCR; TCRdb's table is partial and in-frame only. This sample yields approximately 91,000 clones, of which 65% to 85% are seen a single time; approximately 1.4% belongs to the top ten. Sequenced here: peripheral blood, sampled from a patient treated with proton-based radiotherapy. These receptor sequences come from a man aged 55 to 69 with pancreatic cancer. CDR3s include the opening cysteine and the closing phenylalanine or tryptophan. The order of the fields is V gene, J gene, D gene, clone size, CDR3 protein, CDR3 DNA. A D gene is named only where the DNA matches it firmly. A clone size is listed for some rows: how often the clone was seen (once, few, many), or a class if it is expanded.

TRBV2	TRBJ1-5	-	-	CASSVGVTQPQHF	TGTGCCAGCAGTGTCGGGGTGACTCAGCCCCAGCATTTT
TRBV6-5	TRBJ2-3	TRBD1	-	CASSYFGTGGKDTQYF	TGTGCCAGCAGTTACTTCGGGACAGGGGGGAAAGATACGCAGTATTTT
TRBV28	TRBJ2-6	-	-	CASSLSPGISPSSGANVLTF	TGTGCCAGCAGTTTATCGCCGGGGATAAGCCCATCCTCTGGGGCCAACGTCCTGACTTTC
TRBV11-2	TRBJ1-4	-	-	CASSLALISTNEKLFF	TGTGCCAGCAGCTTAGCCTTGATCTCAACTAATGAAAAACTGTTTTTT
TRBV29-1	TRBJ2-3	-	-	CSVERRGKIDTQYF	TGCAGCGTTGAGCGCCGCGGTAAAATAGATACGCAGTATTTT
TRBV4-2	TRBJ2-1	-	-	CASSAAGTGFYNEQFF	TGTGCCAGCAGCGCTGCTGGTACGGGATTCTACAATGAGCAGTTCTTC
TRBV7-2	TRBJ2-7	-	-	CASSFARSYEQYF	TGTGCCAGCAGCTTCGCCAGATCCTACGAGCAGTACTTC
TRBV19	TRBJ2-2	TRBD2	once	CASKASGSRNTGELFF	TGTGCCAGTAAGGCTAGCGGGAGTCGGAACACCGGGGAGCTGTTTTTT
TRBV7-2	TRBJ2-2	-	once	CASSLTGPGELFF	TGTGCCAGCAGTCTGACTGGACCCGGGGAGCTGTTTTTT
TRBV28	TRBJ2-7	-	-	CASSPPPFYEQYF	TGTGCCAGCAGTCCGCCCCCATTCTACGAGCAGTACTTC
TRBV7-2	TRBJ1-1	-	-	CASSLVSRNTEAFF	TGTGCCAGCAGCTTAGTTTCCAGGAACACTGAAGCTTTCTTT
TRBV7-2	TRBJ2-1	-	-	CASSLNLDSYNEQFF	TGTGCCAGCAGCTTAAACTTAGACTCCTACAATGAGCAGTTCTTC
TRBV19	TRBJ2-2	TRBD2	once	CASTLAGGGAGELFF	TGTGCCAGTACTTTAGCGGGAGGCGGGGCCGGGGAGCTGTTTTTT
TRBV7-9	TRBJ2-7	TRBD1	-	CASSLGQGLGEQYF	TGTGCCAGCAGCTTAGGACAGGGGCTTGGCGAGCAGTACTTC
TRBV4-1	TRBJ2-7	-	-	CASSRLPDLLSEQYF	TGCGCCAGCAGCCGCCTCCCGGACCTCCTGAGCGAGCAGTACTTC
TRBV30	TRBJ1-1	TRBD1	-	CAWSYRDRGRMNTEAFF	TGTGCCTGGAGTTACCGGGACAGGGGGCGAATGAACACTGAAGCTTTCTTT
TRBV9	TRBJ2-3	TRBD2	-	CASNRLAGSTDTQYF	TGTGCCAGCAACAGACTAGCGGGAAGCACAGATACGCAGTATTTT
TRBV13	TRBJ1-2	TRBD1	-	CASSLLTGRKDYGYTF	TGTGCCAGCAGCCTCCTGACAGGGAGGAAGGACTATGGCTACACCTTC
TRBV19	TRBJ2-5	TRBD1	few	CASRGTGGQETQYF	TGTGCCAGTAGGGGAACAGGGGGCCAAGAGACCCAGTACTTC
TRBV10-3	TRBJ1-2	-	-	CATRFKQGDNYGYTF	TGTGCCACCCGTTTCAAACAGGGAGACAACTATGGCTACACCTTC
TRBV7-9	TRBJ1-1	TRBD1	-	CASSLAAGGIMNTEAFF	TGTGCCAGCAGCTTAGCGGCAGGGGGGATCATGAACACTGAAGCTTTCTTT
TRBV18	TRBJ2-5	-	-	CASSPRQVMGQETQYF	TGTGCCAGCTCACCACGACAGGTCATGGGTCAAGAGACCCAGTACTTC
TRBV29-1	TRBJ1-3	-	-	CSVPGEGNTIYF	TGCAGCGTCCCAGGGGAAGGAAACACCATATATTTT
TRBV27	TRBJ2-1	-	-	CASSLPGTAAGEQFF	TGTGCCAGCAGTTTACCCGGGACGGCAGCCGGTGAGCAGTTCTTC
TRBV6-5	TRBJ1-4	-	-	CASSSSIGATNEKLFF	TGTGCCAGCAGTTCGAGTATCGGCGCAACTAATGAAAAACTGTTTTTT
TRBV19	TRBJ2-1	-	-	CASSIEGNYNEQFF	TGTGCCAGTAGTATAGAAGGGAACTACAATGAGCAGTTCTTC
TRBV29-1	TRBJ1-3	-	-	CSVSGNPGNTIYF	TGCAGCGTTTCCGGGAACCCGGGAAACACCATATATTTT
TRBV30	TRBJ1-2	TRBD1	-	CAWRGTGANYGYTF	TGTGCCTGGAGGGGGACAGGGGCGAACTATGGCTACACCTTC
TRBV30	TRBJ1-1	-	few	CAWRETVNTEAFF	TGTGCCTGGAGAGAGACAGTGAACACTGAAGCTTTCTTT
TRBV7-2	TRBJ2-7	TRBD2	-	CASSSGTSGRREQYF	TGTGCCAGCAGCTCCGGGACTAGCGGGAGACGGGAGCAGTACTTC
TRBV18	TRBJ1-2	-	few	CASSPGHGYTF	TGTGCCAGCTCACCTGGGCACGGCTACACCTTC
TRBV4-1	TRBJ2-1	-	-	CASSQVDLVVYNEQFF	TGCGCCAGCAGCCAAGTCGATCTAGTCGTCTACAATGAGCAGTTCTTC
TRBV5-4	TRBJ2-1	TRBD2	-	CASRQERTSNEQFF	TGTGCCAGCAGACAGGAGAGGACTAGCAATGAGCAGTTCTTC
TRBV30	TRBJ1-5	TRBD1	-	CAWSNPGQYNQPQHF	TGTGCCTGGAGTAACCCGGGACAGTACAATCAGCCCCAGCATTTT
TRBV20-1	TRBJ2-5	-	-	CSAERGETQYF	TGCAGTGCTGAACGAGGGGAGACCCAGTACTTC
TRBV6-1	TRBJ1-5	-	-	CASSVSTEPSNQPQHF	TGTGCCAGCAGTGTTTCGACCGAACCCAGCAATCAGCCCCAGCATTTT
TRBV29-1	TRBJ1-2	-	-	CSVEEEGTRGYTF	TGCAGCGTTGAAGAAGAGGGGACTAGGGGCTACACCTTC
TRBV4-2	TRBJ2-1	-	-	CASSLSVGTYNEQFF	TGTGCCAGCAGCCTGTCGGTAGGTACCTACAATGAGCAGTTCTTC
TRBV10-2	TRBJ1-1	-	-	CASSVDGSKAFF	TGCGCCAGCAGTGTTGACGGGTCAAAAGCTTTCTTT
TRBV29-1	TRBJ2-1	-	-	CSVSVSGIYNEQFF	TGCAGCGTTTCTGTTAGCGGAATTTACAATGAGCAGTTCTTC
TRBV9	TRBJ2-1	-	-	CASSVRGGKNEQFF	TGTGCCAGCAGCGTAAGGGGGGGCAAGAATGAGCAGTTCTTC
TRBV7-3	TRBJ2-7	-	-	CASSLDSSYEQYF	TGTGCCAGCAGCTTAGACTCATCCTACGAGCAGTACTTC
TRBV9	TRBJ2-3	TRBD2	-	CASSAKLTSGPEADTQYF	TGTGCCAGCAGCGCCAAACTAACTAGCGGGCCTGAGGCAGATACGCAGTATTTT
TRBV7-2	TRBJ1-3	-	few	CASSYQESRSGNTIYF	TGTGCCAGCAGCTACCAGGAATCCCGCTCTGGAAACACCATATATTTT
TRBV7-2	TRBJ2-2	TRBD1	-	CASSTPGTVNTGELFF	TGTGCCAGCAGCACTCCTGGGACAGTGAACACCGGGGAGCTGTTTTTT
TRBV7-6	TRBJ2-7	TRBD2	once	CASSLASSGRGGYEQYF	TGTGCCAGCAGCTTAGCGTCTAGCGGGAGGGGAGGTTACGAGCAGTACTTC
TRBV6-6	TRBJ1-5	TRBD1	-	CASSNQGDGQPQHF	TGTGCCAGCAGTAATCAGGGGGACGGACAGCCCCAGCATTTT
TRBV2	TRBJ1-3	-	few	CASSEAGALSPGNTIYF	TGTGCCAGCAGTGAAGCAGGGGCACTCTCTCCTGGAAACACCATATATTTT
TRBV28	TRBJ1-2	TRBD1	-	CASSPGGLYGYTF	TGTGCCAGCAGTCCAGGGGGCCTCTATGGCTACACCTTC
TRBV30	TRBJ2-3	-	-	CAWSVGAPGVDTQYF	TGTGCCTGGAGTGTTGGAGCGCCGGGAGTAGATACGCAGTATTTT
TRBV5-5	TRBJ1-2	-	few	CASSFGVPTGGYGYTF	TGTGCCAGCAGTTTTGGGGTACCCACAGGTGGCTATGGCTACACCTTC
TRBV5-1	TRBJ2-3	-	-	CASSRAVKDTQYF	TGCGCCAGCAGCCGGGCGGTGAAAGATACGCAGTATTTT
TRBV2	TRBJ1-5	-	-	CASSTQGVSQPQHF	TGTGCCAGCAGTACTCAGGGAGTGAGCCAGCCCCAGCATTTT
TRBV19	TRBJ2-1	-	-	CASSGFDEQFF	TGTGCCAGTAGTGGCTTCGATGAGCAGTTCTTC
TRBV7-2	TRBJ1-1	TRBD1	-	CASTLGGYARDAEAFF	TGTGCCAGCACCCTAGGGGGCTACGCCAGGGACGCTGAAGCTTTCTTT